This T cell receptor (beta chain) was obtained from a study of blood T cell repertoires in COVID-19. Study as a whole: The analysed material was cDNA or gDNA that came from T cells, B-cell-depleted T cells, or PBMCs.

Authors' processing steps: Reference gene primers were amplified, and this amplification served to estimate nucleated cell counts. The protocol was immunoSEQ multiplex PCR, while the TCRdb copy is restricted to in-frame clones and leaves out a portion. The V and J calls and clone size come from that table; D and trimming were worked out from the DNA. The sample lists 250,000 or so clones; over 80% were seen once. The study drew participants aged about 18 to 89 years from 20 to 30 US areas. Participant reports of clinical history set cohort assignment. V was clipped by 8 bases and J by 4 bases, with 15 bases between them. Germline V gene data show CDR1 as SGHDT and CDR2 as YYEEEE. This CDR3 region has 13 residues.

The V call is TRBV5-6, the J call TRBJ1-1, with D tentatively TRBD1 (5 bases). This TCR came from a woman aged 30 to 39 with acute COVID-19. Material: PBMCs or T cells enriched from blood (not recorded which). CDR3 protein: CASNSRGGTEAFF. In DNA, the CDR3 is TGTGCCAGTAACAGCCGCGGGGGCACTGAAGCTTTCTTT.